This TCR delta chain derives from a study of gamma-delta chains in newborns, infants, children. For the study at large: Microbial exposure reportedly drives polyclonal innate γδ T cell expansion after birth.

This clone came up a few times. The junction does not match germline at one end; this may be a read error. TCRdb fed the reads to CATT. The table shows approximately 4,600 delta-chain clones, with 2.7% occurring only once. The CDR3 has 18 amino acids. Germline-derived CDR1 and CDR2 are GEAIGNYY and EKD. This receptor was identified in a child who was a newborn, infant or young child, either healthy, febrile or measles-vaccinated (not recorded which). The specimen sequenced was blood. V gene TRDV2 combines with J gene TRDJ3, with TRDD3 matching over 9 bases. The CDR3 is CACDSTGGNSWDTRQVFF. CDR3 DNA: TGTGCCTGTGACAGTACTGGGGGAAACTCCTGGGACACCCGACAGGTGTTTTTC.